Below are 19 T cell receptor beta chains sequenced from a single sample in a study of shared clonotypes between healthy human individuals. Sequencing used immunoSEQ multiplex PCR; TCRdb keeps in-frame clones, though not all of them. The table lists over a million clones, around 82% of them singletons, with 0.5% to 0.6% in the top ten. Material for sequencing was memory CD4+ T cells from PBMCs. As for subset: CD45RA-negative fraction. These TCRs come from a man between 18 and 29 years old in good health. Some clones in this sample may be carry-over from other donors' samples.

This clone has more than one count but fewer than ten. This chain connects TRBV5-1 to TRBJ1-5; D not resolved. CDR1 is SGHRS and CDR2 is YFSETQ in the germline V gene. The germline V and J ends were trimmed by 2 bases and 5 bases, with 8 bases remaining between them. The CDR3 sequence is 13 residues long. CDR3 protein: CASSFGADQPQHF. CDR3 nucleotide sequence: TGCGCCAGCAGCTTTGGAGCAGATCAGCCCCAGCATTTT.

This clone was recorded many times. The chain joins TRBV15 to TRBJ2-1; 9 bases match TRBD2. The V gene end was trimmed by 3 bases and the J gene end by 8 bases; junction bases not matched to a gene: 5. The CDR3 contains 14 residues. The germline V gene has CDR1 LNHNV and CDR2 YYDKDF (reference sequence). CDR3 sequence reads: CATSRAGTSHEQFF. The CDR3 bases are TGTGCCACCAGCAGGGCCGGGACTAGCCATGAGCAGTTCTTC.

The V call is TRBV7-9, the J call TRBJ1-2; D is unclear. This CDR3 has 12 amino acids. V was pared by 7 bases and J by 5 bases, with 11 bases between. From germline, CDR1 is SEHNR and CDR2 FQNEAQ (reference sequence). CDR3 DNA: TGTGCCAGCACCCCGACGGGGTATGGCTACACCTTC. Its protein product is CASTPTGYGYTF.

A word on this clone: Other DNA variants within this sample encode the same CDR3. The CDR3, as DNA: TGTGCCAGCAGTTACTCGAAGGGTAATTCACCCCTCCACTTT. Amino acid sequence: CASSYSKGNSPLHF. V and J are TRBV6-5 and TRBJ1-6, with unresolved D. The CDR3 runs 14 residues. The V and J ends lost 0 bases and 6 bases respectively, with 6 bases between them. CDR1 MNHEY and CDR2 SVGAGI come from the germline V gene.

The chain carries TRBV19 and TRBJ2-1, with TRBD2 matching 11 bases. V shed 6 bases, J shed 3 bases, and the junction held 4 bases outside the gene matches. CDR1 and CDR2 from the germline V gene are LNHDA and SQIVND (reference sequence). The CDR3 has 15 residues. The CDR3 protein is CASRKGLADYNEQFF. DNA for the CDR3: TGTGCCAGTAGGAAGGGACTAGCGGACTACAATGAGCAGTTCTTC.

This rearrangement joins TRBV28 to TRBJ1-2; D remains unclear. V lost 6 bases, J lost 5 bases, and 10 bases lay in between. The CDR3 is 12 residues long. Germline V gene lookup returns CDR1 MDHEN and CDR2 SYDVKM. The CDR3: CASSLQEYGYTF. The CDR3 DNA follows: TGTGCCAGCAGCCTTCAGGAGTATGGCTACACCTTC.

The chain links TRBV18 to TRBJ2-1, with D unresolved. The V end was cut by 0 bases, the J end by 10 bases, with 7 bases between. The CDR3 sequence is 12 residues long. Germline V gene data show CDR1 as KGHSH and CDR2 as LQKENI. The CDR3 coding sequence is TGTGCCAGCTCACCACCGGTAGGGGAGCAGTTCTTC. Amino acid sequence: CASSPPVGEQFF.

CDR3 coding DNA: TGCGCCAGCAGCTTGGCCGGGACAGGGGCAAAACTGTTTTTT. This codes for CASSLAGTGAKLFF. This chain joins TRBV5-1 and TRBJ1-4; 10 bases match TRBD1. Germline-derived CDR1 and CDR2 are SGHRS and YFSETQ. Trimming at V came to 0 bases and at J to 10 bases, leaving 3 bases not matched to a gene. The CDR3 has 14 residues.

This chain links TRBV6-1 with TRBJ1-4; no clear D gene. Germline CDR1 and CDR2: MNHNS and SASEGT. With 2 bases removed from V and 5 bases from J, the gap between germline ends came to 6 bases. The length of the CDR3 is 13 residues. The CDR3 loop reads CASSERRNEKLFF. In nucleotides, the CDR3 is TGTGCCAGCAGTGAACGAAGGAATGAAAAACTGTTTTTT.

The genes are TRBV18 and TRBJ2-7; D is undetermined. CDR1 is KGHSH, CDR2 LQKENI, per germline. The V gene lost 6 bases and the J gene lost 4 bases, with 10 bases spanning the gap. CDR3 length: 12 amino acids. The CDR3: CASSKDQYEQYF. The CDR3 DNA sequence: TGTGCCAGCTCCAAAGACCAGTACGAGCAGTACTTC.

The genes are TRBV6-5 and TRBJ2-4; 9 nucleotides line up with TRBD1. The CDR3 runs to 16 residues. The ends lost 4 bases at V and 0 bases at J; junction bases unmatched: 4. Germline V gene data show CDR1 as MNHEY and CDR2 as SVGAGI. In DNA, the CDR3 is TGTGCCAGCAGTTGGGACAGGGCCATAGCCAAAAACATTCAGTACTTC. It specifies CASSWDRAIAKNIQYF.

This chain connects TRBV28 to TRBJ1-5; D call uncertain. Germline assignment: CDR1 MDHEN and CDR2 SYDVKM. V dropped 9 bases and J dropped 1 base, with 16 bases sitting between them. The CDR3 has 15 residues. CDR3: CASGLGAQSNQPQHF. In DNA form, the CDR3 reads TGTGCCAGTGGTTTGGGAGCACAGAGCAATCAGCCCCAGCATTTT.

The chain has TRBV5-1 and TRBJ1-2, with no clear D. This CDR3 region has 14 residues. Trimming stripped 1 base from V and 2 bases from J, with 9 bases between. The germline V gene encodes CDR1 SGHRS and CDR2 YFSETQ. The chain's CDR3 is CASSLMSGNYGYTF. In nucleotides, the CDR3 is TGCGCCAGCAGCTTGATGTCCGGGAACTATGGCTACACCTTC.

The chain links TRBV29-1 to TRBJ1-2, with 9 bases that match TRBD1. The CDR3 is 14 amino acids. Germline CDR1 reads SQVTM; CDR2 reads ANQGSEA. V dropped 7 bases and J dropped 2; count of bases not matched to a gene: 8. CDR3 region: CSAERGQGNYGYTF. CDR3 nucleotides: TGCAGCGCCGAACGGGGACAGGGCAACTATGGCTACACCTTC.

The CDR3 region is CASSLQPQRATNTGELFF. CDR3 DNA: TGTGCCAGCTCACTTCAACCCCAGCGGGCCACGAACACCGGGGAGCTGTTTTTT. The J gene is TRBJ2-2, the V gene TRBV18; perhaps TRBD2 as D (6 bases). Trimming removed 4 bases from V and 0 bases from J, with 18 bases in between. The CDR3 sequence is 18 residues long. CDR1 and CDR2 (germline): KGHSH, LQKENI. Full variable domain (missing parts from reference TRBV18 and TRBJ2-2): NAGVMQNPRHLVRRRGQEARLRCSPMKGHSHVYWYRQLPEEGLKFMVYLQKENIIDESGMPKERFSAEFPKEGPSILRIQQVVRGDSAAYFCASSLQPQRATNTGELFFGEGSRLTVL.

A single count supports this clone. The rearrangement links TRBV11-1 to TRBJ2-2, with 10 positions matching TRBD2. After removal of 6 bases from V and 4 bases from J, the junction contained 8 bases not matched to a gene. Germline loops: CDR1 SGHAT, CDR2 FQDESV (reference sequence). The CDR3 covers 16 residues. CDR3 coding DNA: TGTGCCAGCAGTCCGCTAGCGGGAGCGCCCACCGGGGAGCTGTTTTTT. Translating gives CASSPLAGAPTGELFF.

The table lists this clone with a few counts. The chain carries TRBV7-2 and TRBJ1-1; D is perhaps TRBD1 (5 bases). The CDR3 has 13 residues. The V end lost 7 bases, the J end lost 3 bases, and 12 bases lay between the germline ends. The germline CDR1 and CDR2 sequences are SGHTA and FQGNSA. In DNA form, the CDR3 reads TGTGCCAGCAAAGCAGGGCGGGACACTGAAGCTTTCTTT. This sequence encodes CASKAGRDTEAFF. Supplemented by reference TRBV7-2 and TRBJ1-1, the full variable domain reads GAGVSQSPSNKVTEKGKDVELRCDPISGHTALYWYRQSLGQGLEFLIYFQGNSAPDKSGLPSDRFSAERTGGSVSTLTIQRTQQEDSAVYLCASKAGRDTEAFFGQGTRLTVV.

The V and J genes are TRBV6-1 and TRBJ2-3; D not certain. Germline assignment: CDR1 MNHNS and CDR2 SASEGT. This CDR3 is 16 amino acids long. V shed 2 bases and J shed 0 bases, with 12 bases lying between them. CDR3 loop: CASSERGWASTDTQYF. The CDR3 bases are TGTGCCAGCAGTGAACGTGGGTGGGCAAGCACAGATACGCAGTATTTT.

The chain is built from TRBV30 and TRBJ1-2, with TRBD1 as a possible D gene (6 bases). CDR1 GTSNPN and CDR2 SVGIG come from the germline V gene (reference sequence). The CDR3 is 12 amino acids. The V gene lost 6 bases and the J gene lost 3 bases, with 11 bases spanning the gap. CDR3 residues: CACYREDYGYTF. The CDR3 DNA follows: TGTGCCTGTTACAGGGAGGACTATGGCTACACCTTC.